A selection of T cell receptor beta chains follows, all from one sample in a study of T-cell memory formation after mild COVID-19. TCRdb re-analysed the 5' RACE reads in MiXCR, keeping a single row per CDR3 protein. The sample includes around 200,000 distinct CDR3 sequences, 10% of them seen just once. Material for sequencing was PBMCs or a T cell subset sorted from them (not recorded which). The receptors originated from a man aged 18 to 29 who had mild COVID-19 (a few samples of this study predate the infection). Cell type and time point are not known. Both conserved end residues are part of each CDR3. Fields, in order: J gene, D gene, clone size, V gene, CDR3 protein, CDR3 DNA. The D gene is left open where the match is weak. Clone size is not always given. Where it is, it says once, few, many or a class for expanded clones.

J: TRBJ2-7
D: -
size: few
V: TRBV5-1
CDR3: CASSPALSSYEQYF
DNA: TGCGCCAGCAGCCCGGCTTTGTCATCCTACGAGCAGTACTTC

J: TRBJ1-2
D: TRBD1
size: few
V: TRBV5-1
CDR3: CASSLQGLTYGYTF
DNA: TGCGCCAGCAGCTTACAGGGGTTGACCTATGGCTACACCTTC

J: TRBJ2-7
D: TRBD1
size: few
V: TRBV12-3/TRBV12-4
CDR3: CASSSGTGIEQYF
DNA: TGTGCCAGCAGTTCCGGGACAGGCATCGAGCAGTACTTC

J: TRBJ2-3
D: -
size: many
V: TRBV7-2
CDR3: CATAGSYSTDTQYF
DNA: TGTGCCACCGCCGGGAGTTATAGCACAGATACGCAGTATTTT

J: TRBJ2-1
D: -
size: few
V: TRBV7-2
CDR3: CASSLAPPPTEQFF
DNA: TGTGCCAGCAGCTTAGCGCCGCCTCCCACTGAGCAGTTCTTC

J: TRBJ1-5
D: -
size: few
V: TRBV3-1
CDR3: CASSQDREPQHF
DNA: TGTGCCAGCAGCCAAGATCGAGAGCCCCAGCATTTT

J: TRBJ2-3
D: TRBD1
size: -
V: TRBV7-2
CDR3: CASSPQGAPGPQYF
DNA: TGTGCCAGCAGTCCTCAGGGGGCGCCGGGCCCGCAGTATTTT

J: TRBJ1-5
D: TRBD1
size: -
V: TRBV7-2
CDR3: CASSFRGPQPQHF
DNA: TGTGCCAGCAGCTTCAGGGGGCCTCAGCCCCAGCATTTT

J: TRBJ1-2
D: -
size: -
V: TRBV10-3
CDR3: CAISEGGRGYGYTF
DNA: TGTGCCATCAGTGAAGGGGGTCGCGGCTATGGCTACACCTTC

J: TRBJ1-1
D: TRBD1
size: -
V: TRBV20-1
CDR3: CSAKQGTTEAFF
DNA: TGCAGTGCTAAACAGGGGACCACTGAAGCTTTCTTT

J: TRBJ2-3
D: TRBD2
size: few
V: TRBV3-1
CDR3: CASSLLAGGTTDTQYF
DNA: TGTGCCAGCAGCCTTCTAGCGGGGGGGACCACAGATACGCAGTATTTT

J: TRBJ1-5
D: -
size: -
V: TRBV20-1
CDR3: CSARAAYSNQPQHF
DNA: TGCAGTGCTAGAGCCGCGTATAGCAATCAGCCCCAGCATTTT

J: TRBJ1-4
D: TRBD1
size: many
V: TRBV5-1
CDR3: CASSDGTATNEKLFF
DNA: TGCGCCAGCAGCGACGGGACAGCAACTAATGAAAAACTGTTTTTT

J: TRBJ2-4
D: -
size: few
V: TRBV10-3
CDR3: CAIAGDPGGIQYF
DNA: TGTGCCATCGCGGGGGACCCAGGGGGCATTCAGTACTTC

J: TRBJ2-7
D: -
size: few
V: TRBV5-1
CDR3: CASSGGLSREQYF
DNA: TGCGCCAGCAGCGGGGGGTTGAGCCGGGAGCAGTACTTC

J: TRBJ2-2
D: TRBD2
size: few
V: TRBV20-1
CDR3: CSARPRTSGAAGELFF
DNA: TGCAGTGCTAGACCGAGGACTAGCGGGGCAGCCGGGGAGCTGTTTTTT

J: TRBJ1-2
D: -
size: -
V: TRBV2
CDR3: CASSEGVRSRGGYTF
DNA: TGTGCCAGCAGTGAAGGGGTCAGATCCCGGGGCGGCTACACCTTC

J: TRBJ1-5
D: TRBD1
size: -
V: TRBV27
CDR3: CASSGSTGGDQPQHF
DNA: TGTGCCAGCAGTGGATCGACAGGGGGGGATCAGCCCCAGCATTTT

J: TRBJ1-2
D: -
size: few
V: TRBV7-2
CDR3: CASSLRGPLKAGYTF
DNA: TGTGCCAGCAGCTTGAGGGGTCCTCTGAAGGCGGGCTACACCTTC

J: TRBJ2-2
D: -
size: -
V: TRBV20-1
CDR3: CSARVGGGTGELFF
DNA: TGCAGTGCTAGAGTTGGGGGAGGCACCGGGGAGCTGTTTTTT

J: TRBJ1-1
D: TRBD1
size: few
V: TRBV5-1
CDR3: CASSSQGVAETEAFF
DNA: TGCGCCAGCAGCTCGCAGGGGGTGGCAGAGACTGAAGCTTTCTTT

J: TRBJ2-3
D: -
size: -
V: TRBV10-3
CDR3: CAITQTRLGGDTQYF
DNA: TGTGCCATCACCCAGACCAGATTAGGGGGAGATACGCAGTATTTT

J: TRBJ2-3
D: TRBD1
size: few
V: TRBV7-3
CDR3: CASSLQGADPDTQYF
DNA: TGTGCCAGCAGCCTACAGGGGGCCGATCCAGATACGCAGTATTTT

J: TRBJ2-1
D: TRBD2
size: -
V: TRBV4-3
CDR3: CASSRERGGWYNEQFF
DNA: TGCGCCAGCAGCCGAGAGCGGGGGGGCTGGTACAATGAGCAGTTCTTC

J: TRBJ2-5
D: TRBD1
size: -
V: TRBV29-1
CDR3: CSVAPGQGGETQYF
DNA: TGCAGCGTTGCCCCCGGACAGGGTGGAGAGACCCAGTACTTC

J: TRBJ2-1
D: -
size: few
V: TRBV5-1
CDR3: CASNLGQGYNEQFF
DNA: TGCGCCAGCAACTTAGGGCAGGGGTACAATGAGCAGTTCTTC